The rows below give T cell receptor beta chains drawn from one sample of a study of blood T cell repertoires in COVID-19. Clones were read by immunoSEQ multiplex PCR, and TCRdb kept only the in-frame ones, dropping some. Of around 140,000 clones in the sample, roughly 89% were seen once. Specimen: peripheral blood. Receptors originate from a man in his 60s with active or convalescent COVID-19. Both conserved end residues are part of each CDR3. The D gene is left open where the match is weak. Only part of the rows carry a size: once, few, many, or a class if the clone is expanded.

V gene	clone size	D gene	CDR3 length	J gene	CDR3 protein	CDR3 DNA
TRBV7-9	NA	NA	13	TRBJ2-5	CASSPTRWETQYF	TGTGCCAGCAGCCCAACTAGGTGGGAGACCCAGTACTTC
TRBV12-3/TRBV12-4	NA	TRBD1	12	TRBJ1-6	CASRTGGSPLHF	TGTGCCAGCAGGACAGGGGGATCACCCCTCCACTTT
TRBV20-1	NA	NA	11	TRBJ2-4	CSAASPDIQYF	TGCAGTGCCGCAAGTCCGGACATTCAGTACTTC
TRBV6-2/TRBV6-3	NA	TRBD1	11	TRBJ1-2	CASSQGAGYTF	TGTGCCAGCAGTCAGGGGGCTGGCTACACCTTC
TRBV6-2/TRBV6-3	few	TRBD2	15	TRBJ2-5	CASSYALAAQETQYF	TGTGCCAGCAGTTACGCGCTAGCGGCCCAAGAGACCCAGTACTTC
TRBV9	once	TRBD2	16	TRBJ2-2	CASSVEAGVGTGELFF	TGTGCCAGCAGCGTAGAGGCGGGGGTGGGCACCGGGGAGCTGTTTTTT
TRBV29-1	NA	TRBD1	14	TRBJ2-2	CSILTGGNTGELFF	TGCAGCATCCTAACAGGGGGCAACACCGGGGAGCTGTTTTTT
TRBV6-5	NA	TRBD1	15	TRBJ2-1	CASSTDRGTYNEQFF	TGTGCCAGCAGTACTGACAGGGGAACCTACAATGAGCAGTTCTTC
TRBV18	NA	NA	15	TRBJ2-1	CASSPSGGFNDEQFF	TGTGCCAGCTCACCCTCCGGAGGTTTCAACGATGAGCAGTTCTTC
TRBV5-1	NA	NA	15	TRBJ2-6	CASSLGGPGANVLTF	TGCGCCAGCAGCTTGGGGGGGCCCGGGGCCAACGTCCTGACTTTC
TRBV11-3	NA	TRBD1	14	TRBJ1-1	CASSLDPGQGKAFF	TGTGCCAGCAGCTTAGACCCGGGACAGGGAAAAGCTTTCTTT
TRBV7-9	NA	TRBD1	17	TRBJ1-2	CASSLFPGGYPNYGYTF	TGTGCCAGCAGCTTATTCCCAGGGGGATATCCTAACTATGGCTACACCTTC
TRBV30	NA	TRBD2	12	TRBJ2-3	CAWRTSGDTQYF	TGTGCCTGGAGAACTAGCGGAGATACGCAGTATTTT
TRBV28	NA	TRBD2	16	TRBJ2-1	CASSKLAGGIYNEQFF	TGTGCCAGCAGTAAGTTAGCGGGAGGCATCTACAATGAGCAGTTCTTC
TRBV30	NA	NA	15	TRBJ2-5	CAWSVGTHREGAQYF	TGTGCCTGGAGTGTCGGGACGCACCGTGAGGGGGCCCAGTACTTC
TRBV7-2	once	NA	15	TRBJ2-3	CASSLAGVLPDTQYF	TGTGCCAGCAGCTTAGCGGGCGTACTCCCAGATACGCAGTATTTT
TRBV7-2	NA	TRBD2	16	TRBJ2-3	CASSPRTSGRTDTQYF	TGTGCCAGCAGCCCCAGGACTAGCGGGAGAACAGATACGCAGTATTTT
TRBV15	once	NA	14	TRBJ1-1	CATSRDSGATEAFF	TGTGCCACCAGCAGAGATTCAGGGGCCACTGAAGCTTTCTTT
TRBV7-2	NA	TRBD2	16	TRBJ2-7	CASSLGRGRARNEQYF	TGTGCCAGCAGCTTAGGCCGAGGGAGGGCCCGGAACGAGCAGTACTTC
TRBV12-3/TRBV12-4	NA	NA	11	TRBJ2-1	CASSIQYEQFF	TGTGCCAGCAGTATCCAGTATGAGCAGTTCTTC
TRBV15	NA	NA	14	TRBJ2-7	CATSRASQTYEQYF	TGTGCCACCAGCAGAGCTTCCCAGACTTACGAGCAGTACTTC
TRBV18	NA	NA	16	TRBJ1-3	CASSPGSGNSGNTIYF	TGTGCCAGCTCACCAGGCAGCGGAAACTCTGGAAACACCATATATTTT
TRBV7-9	few	NA	15	TRBJ1-3	CASSSNRSSGNTIYF	TGTGCCAGCAGCTCCAATCGGAGCTCTGGAAACACCATATATTTT
TRBV3-1/TRBV3-2	NA	NA	14	TRBJ2-7	CASSQDGQTYEQYF	TGTGCCAGCAGCCAAGATGGGCAAACCTACGAGCAGTACTTC
TRBV27	NA	TRBD2	15	TRBJ2-7	CASSSVAGSSYEQYF	TGTGCCAGCAGTTCGGTAGCGGGAAGCTCCTACGAGCAGTACTTC
TRBV4-2	NA	NA	16	TRBJ1-2	CASSQGVRDPVRGYTF	TGTGCCAGCAGCCAAGGGGTTCGGGATCCGGTCCGTGGCTACACCTTC
TRBV13	NA	NA	12	TRBJ2-2	CASSPGRGLVFF	TGTGCCAGCAGCCCCGGACGGGGGTTGGTGTTTTTT
TRBV18	NA	TRBD1	13	TRBJ1-2	CASSPDRGPSYTF	TGTGCCAGCTCACCCGACAGGGGGCCAAGCTACACCTTC
TRBV5-4	NA	NA	14	TRBJ2-5	CASSLRRDQETQYF	TGTGCCAGCAGCTTGAGGAGGGATCAAGAGACCCAGTACTTC